This TCR beta chain was retrieved from a study of cytomegalovirus exposure and HLA in healthy donors. 13 Jbeta primers and 60 Vbeta primers were used for the PCR. The table came from immunoSEQ multiplex PCR; TCRdb's copy has only in-frame clones and leaves some out. The sample lists over 70,000 clones, roughly 80% seen once, with approximately 31% in the top ten. V was cut by 6 bases and J by 3 bases, with 14 bases left in between. The CDR3 consists of 14 residues. Germline V gives CDR1 KGHSH, CDR2 LQKENI. Regarding this clone: Its target is unknown.

Whole-study findings and limits: Reports credit the classifier with highly specific, highly sensitive diagnosis of cytomegalovirus status. When analyzed later, a missense DCLRE1C variant was found to be linked to TCR beta V- and J-gene trimming.

The chain carries TRBV18 and TRBJ1-1, with D tentatively TRBD1 (6 bases). Sequencing was carried out using PBMCs. This TCR was recovered from a man aged 50-59 years in good health and CMV-seropositive. As DNA, the CDR3 is TGTGCCAGCTCGCTACAGGGTAGGGACACTGAAGCTTTCTTT. Protein: CASSLQGRDTEAFF.